This T cell receptor beta chain was sequenced for a study of neurological immune-mediated disorders. For the study at large: Multiple sclerosis patients numbered roughly 35, of whom about 31 were relapsing-remitting and 3 secondary progressive. Study conclusions and caveats: The highest TCR clonal expansion occurred in HTLV-1-associated myelopathy; multiple sclerosis fell below healthy controls.

V dropped 4 bases and J dropped 1; count of bases not matched to a gene: 10. CDR1 is SGHDT, CDR2 YYEEEE, per germline. The CDR3 has 16 residues. Every sequencing run generated over 180 million TCR-beta sequences from 15-18 subjects. From the 5' RACE reads, TCRdb called clonotypes with MiXCR, one entry per CDR3 protein. This sample has about 84,000 distinct CDR3 sequences; approximately 4.3% occur once, and the top ten carry over 5.5%. This clonotype was seen many times. The antigen is unknown. This sample's time point: longitudinal time-point 3. The source material was PBMCs. J is TRBJ1-1 and V is TRBV5-6; 7 bases fit TRBD1. The receptor's source is a woman aged 60-75 years with multiple sclerosis. For the CDR3, the DNA is TGTGCCAGCAGCCCGACAGGGTTACGAGGGAACACTGAAGCTTTCTTT. Translated: CASSPTGLRGNTEAFF.